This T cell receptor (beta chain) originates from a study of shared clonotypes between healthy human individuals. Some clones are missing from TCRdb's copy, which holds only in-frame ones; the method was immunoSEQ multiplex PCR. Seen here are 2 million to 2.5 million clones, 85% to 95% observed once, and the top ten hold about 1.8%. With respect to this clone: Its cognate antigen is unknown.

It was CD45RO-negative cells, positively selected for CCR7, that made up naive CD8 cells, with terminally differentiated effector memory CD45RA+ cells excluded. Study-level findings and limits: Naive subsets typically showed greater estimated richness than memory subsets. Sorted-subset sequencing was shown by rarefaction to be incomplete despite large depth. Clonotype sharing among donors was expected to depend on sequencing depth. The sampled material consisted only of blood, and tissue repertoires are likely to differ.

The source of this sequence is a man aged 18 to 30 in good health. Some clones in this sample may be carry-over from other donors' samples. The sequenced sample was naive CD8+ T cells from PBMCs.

In DNA form, the CDR3 reads TGTGCCAGCAGTTCCCCCCCCACAGGGGAAGAGACCCAGTACTTC. Protein: CASSSPPTGEETQYF. The chain uses TRBV6-6 and TRBJ2-5; 7 nucleotides agree with TRBD1. V was clipped by 4 bases and J by 3 bases; unmatched bases: 8. The CDR3 spans 15 residues. Per the germline V gene, CDR1 is MNHNY and CDR2 is SVGAGI (reference sequence).